Listed below are T cell receptor beta chains from one sample, sequenced in a study of cytomegalovirus exposure and HLA in healthy donors. Method: immunoSEQ multiplex PCR; TCRdb's copy keeps in-frame clones and lacks some. Of about 120,000 clones in the sample, 80% were seen once. Sequencing was performed on PBMCs. The source of these receptors is a female donor in good health and CMV-seropositive. Each CDR3 is given with its conserved first and last residue. D genes are given only for firm matches. The size entry is marked missing in some rows and otherwise reads once, few, many or a size class.

clone size	V gene	J gene	D gene	CDR3 DNA	CDR3 protein
.	TRBV28	TRBJ2-1	TRBD1	TGTGCCAGCAGTATCTGGATAGGGGGCAGGGAGCAGTTCTTC	CASSIWIGGREQFF
.	TRBV2	TRBJ1-4	.	TGTGCCAGCAGTCTTGGGGAGGCAACTAATGAAAAACTGTTTTTT	CASSLGEATNEKLFF
.	TRBV7-8	TRBJ1-4	TRBD1	TGTGCCAGCAGCCCCCAGGGGGCGTCTAATGAAAAACTGTTTTTT	CASSPQGASNEKLFF
.	TRBV6-1	TRBJ1-4	TRBD1	TGTGCCAGCAGTGAAAACGACAGGGGATTACTGACTAATGAAAAACTGTTTTTT	CASSENDRGLLTNEKLFF
once	TRBV6-1	TRBJ2-7	TRBD1	TGTGCCAGCAGTACCAGACAGGGGTGGCAGTACTTC	CASSTRQGWQYF
few	TRBV4-1	TRBJ2-6	TRBD2	TGCGCCAGCAGCACTAGCGGGGGAATACCTGGGGCCAACGTCCTGACTTTC	CASSTSGGIPGANVLTF
.	TRBV18	TRBJ2-2	.	TGTGCCAGCTCACCGAACAGGGTTAGCACCGGGGAGCTGTTTTTT	CASSPNRVSTGELFF
.	TRBV11-2	TRBJ2-3	TRBD2	TGTGCCAGCAGCTTAGGGTGGCGGGCGGGGGGGCCCACAGAGACGCAGTATTTT	CASSLGWRAGGPTETQYF
.	TRBV2	TRBJ2-2	.	TGTGCCAGCTCTCCAGGGGACACCGGGGAGCTGTTTTTT	CASSPGDTGELFF
few	TRBV2	TRBJ1-4	.	TGTGCCAGCAGTGAAGAGGGGGTAGGTGAAAAACTGTTTTTT	CASSEEGVGEKLFF
.	TRBV10-3	TRBJ1-2	.	TGTGCCATCAGTGGACAGGCCCTTAACATCTATGGCTACACCTTC	CAISGQALNIYGYTF
.	TRBV18	TRBJ1-1	.	TGTGCCAGCTCACGGGGGGAGGGACTGAACACTGAAGCTTTCTTT	CASSRGEGLNTEAFF
.	TRBV21-1	TRBJ1-1	.	TGTGCCAGCAGCAAAGTGACTTCACACCCGGGGTCCCCTGAAGCTTTCTTT	CASSKVTSHPGSPEAFF
.	TRBV7-9	TRBJ2-3	TRBD2	TGTGCCAGCAGCTTGGGACTAGCGGGGACTAGCACAGATACGCAGTATTTT	CASSLGLAGTSTDTQYF
.	TRBV5-1	TRBJ2-7	.	TGCGCCAGCAGCTTGGGCGGGACGAATACCTACGAGCAGTACTTC	CASSLGGTNTYEQYF
.	TRBV5-4	TRBJ2-1	TRBD1	TGTGCCAGCAGCCGAACACAGGGGGCCTACAATGAGCAGTTCTTC	CASSRTQGAYNEQFF
.	TRBV11-2	TRBJ1-3	.	TGTGCCAGCAGCTTAGAGACTTCTGGAAACACCATATATTTT	CASSLETSGNTIYF
.	TRBV6-5	TRBJ2-7	TRBD1	TGTGCCACCGGCCGGGACAGGGGCAACGAGCAGTACTTC	CATGRDRGNEQYF
.	TRBV6-5	TRBJ2-3	TRBD2	TGTGCCAGCAGTTACCGCGGGGGGGGCAATTTGAATACGCAGTATTTT	CASSYRGGGNLNTQYF
once	TRBV27	TRBJ2-2	TRBD1	TGTGCCAGTAAACCAGGGGGTAGTCGCACCGGGGAGCTGTTTTTT	CASKPGGSRTGELFF
.	TRBV27	TRBJ1-1	TRBD1	TGTGCCAGCAGGCCTCAGGGGGCGCTGAGGGCTTTCTTT	CASRPQGALRAFF
.	TRBV10-3	TRBJ1-2	.	TGTGCCATCAGTGGGGGCCCTTCTCTTAACTATGGCTACACCTTC	CAISGGPSLNYGYTF
.	TRBV7-2	TRBJ1-3	TRBD1	TGTGCCAGCAGCTTAGGGGGACAGGGCTCTGGAAACACCATATATTTT	CASSLGGQGSGNTIYF
.	TRBV2	TRBJ1-1	.	TGTGCCAGCAGGTGGCAGGAGAACACTGAAGCTTTCTTT	CASRWQENTEAFF